This T cell receptor (beta chain) appears in the sequencing data of a study of cytomegalovirus exposure and HLA in healthy donors. Study-wide results and caveats: Several of the most significant clusters appeared, in a later analysis, to be linked to common viral pathogens. Later analysis identified a missense DCLRE1C variant that was linked to TCR beta V- and J-gene trimming. Differences between HLA loci emerged in a later analysis of TCR association rates, with DRB1 most and HLA-C fewest.

The sample holds one count of this clone. Its antigen is not identified. V shed 5 bases and J shed 4 bases, with 17 bases lying between them. Germline CDR1 and CDR2: SEHNR and FQNEAQ (reference sequence). CDR3 size: 15 residues. 13 Jbeta primers and 60 Vbeta primers were used for the PCR. Sequenced by immunoSEQ multiplex PCR; TCRdb stores in-frame clones only, minus some. This table has under 200,000 clones, roughly 73% appearing once. The chain recombines TRBV7-9 with TRBJ1-2; maybe TRBD1 (5 bases). This TCR was recovered from a woman aged 40 to 50 in good health and CMV-seropositive. Input material: PBMCs. The CDR3: CASSLNQQAIYGYTF. As DNA, the CDR3 is TGTGCCAGCAGCCTGAACCAACAGGCCATCTATGGCTACACCTTC.